This record concerns one T cell receptor (beta chain) sequence. The target antigen is unknown. One end of the junction does not line up with germline, which may come from a read error. Germline lookup yields CDR1 SEHNR and CDR2 FQNEAQ (reference sequence). This CDR3 contains 15 residues. The repertoire was sequenced with immunoSEQ multiplex PCR; TCRdb's copy has only in-frame clones and lacks some. The table lists under 300,000 clones, approximately 86% of them singletons. These data belong to a study of cytomegalovirus exposure and HLA in healthy donors. Findings of the study overall: Reported performance of the classifier showed diagnosis of cytomegalovirus status with high specificity and sensitivity.

The chain is built from TRBV7-9 and TRBJ2-2, with 12 bases fitting TRBD2. The receptor was isolated from a woman aged 25 to 39 in good health and CMV-seropositive. Sequenced material: PBMCs. The chain's CDR3 is CASSLAGGPTGELFF. Written as DNA, the CDR3 is TGTGCCAGCAGCCTAGCGGGAGGGCCGACCGGGGAGCTGTTTTTT.